The rows below give T cell receptor beta chains drawn from one sample of a study of blood T cell repertoires in COVID-19. Produced via immunoSEQ multiplex PCR; TCRdb's table is partial and in-frame only. The sample has 650,000 to 800,000 clones; around 89% are singletons. The sequenced sample consisted of peripheral blood. These receptors were taken from a young woman with acute or convalescent COVID-19. Both conserved end residues are part of each CDR3. The D gene is left open where the match is weak. A clone size is listed for some rows: how often the clone was seen (once, few, many), or a class if it is expanded.

clone_size: -; v_call: TRBV27; d_call: -; j_call: TRBJ1-5; cdr3_nt: TGTGCCAGCAGGGTCGACAGCAATAGCAATCAGCCCCAGCATTTT; cdr3_aa: CASRVDSNSNQPQHF
clone_size: -; v_call: TRBV13; d_call: -; j_call: TRBJ2-1; cdr3_nt: TGTGCCAGCAGCCCCCGGGACATAAGAACGAATGAGCAGTTCTTC; cdr3_aa: CASSPRDIRTNEQFF
clone_size: -; v_call: TRBV13; d_call: TRBD1; j_call: TRBJ1-2; cdr3_nt: TGTGCCAGCAGCAGGGGACAGGGGGCCGGGGGCTACACCTTC; cdr3_aa: CASSRGQGAGGYTF
clone_size: -; v_call: TRBV5-4; d_call: -; j_call: TRBJ2-2; cdr3_nt: TGTGCCAGCAGCTTGGGGCCGGGGAACACCGGGGAGCTGTTTTTT; cdr3_aa: CASSLGPGNTGELFF
clone_size: -; v_call: TRBV25-1; d_call: -; j_call: TRBJ1-3; cdr3_nt: TGTGCCAGCAGTGCGACAGTCTCTGGAAACACCATATATTTT; cdr3_aa: CASSATVSGNTIYF
clone_size: -; v_call: TRBV10-3; d_call: -; j_call: TRBJ1-5; cdr3_nt: TGTGCCATCAGTGATGTACAGGCCCATCAGCCCCAGCATTTT; cdr3_aa: CAISDVQAHQPQHF
clone_size: -; v_call: TRBV3-1/TRBV3-2; d_call: -; j_call: TRBJ1-5; cdr3_nt: TGTGCCAGCAGCCAAGGGCCGTCCGGCAATCAGCCCCAGCATTTT; cdr3_aa: CASSQGPSGNQPQHF
clone_size: -; v_call: TRBV4-3; d_call: -; j_call: TRBJ1-2; cdr3_nt: TGCGCCAGCAGCCAAGATCAGACAGTCAACTATGGCTACACCTTC; cdr3_aa: CASSQDQTVNYGYTF
clone_size: -; v_call: TRBV5-1; d_call: -; j_call: TRBJ1-5; cdr3_nt: TGCGCCAGCAGCTTGGGTAACAATCAGCCCCAGCATTTT; cdr3_aa: CASSLGNNQPQHF
clone_size: -; v_call: TRBV10-3; d_call: -; j_call: TRBJ2-7; cdr3_nt: TGTGCCATCAGTGATCTCGGTCGGGTTCTCACCTACGAGCAGTACTTC; cdr3_aa: CAISDLGRVLTYEQYF
clone_size: -; v_call: TRBV19; d_call: TRBD1; j_call: TRBJ1-2; cdr3_nt: TGTGCCAGTAGTCTTGTCAGGGGGCTCAATGGCTACACCTTC; cdr3_aa: CASSLVRGLNGYTF
clone_size: -; v_call: TRBV19; d_call: -; j_call: TRBJ1-2; cdr3_nt: TGTGCCAGCACTGGCGGCCACTATGGCTACACCTTC; cdr3_aa: CASTGGHYGYTF
clone_size: -; v_call: TRBV9; d_call: -; j_call: TRBJ2-1; cdr3_nt: TGTGCCAGCAGCGTAGAAGCGACCGGCTTATACAATGAGCAGTTCTTC; cdr3_aa: CASSVEATGLYNEQFF
clone_size: -; v_call: TRBV6-5; d_call: -; j_call: TRBJ2-3; cdr3_nt: TGTGCCAGCAGTTTTTTAAGGGGGATGGACACAGATACGCAGTATTTT; cdr3_aa: CASSFLRGMDTDTQYF
clone_size: once; v_call: TRBV30; d_call: TRBD2; j_call: TRBJ2-3; cdr3_nt: TGTGCCTGGAGTGTATCGTCCGGCGGGGGGAGCACAGATACGCAGTATTTT; cdr3_aa: CAWSVSSGGGSTDTQYF
clone_size: once; v_call: TRBV30; d_call: -; j_call: TRBJ1-2; cdr3_nt: TGTGCCTGGTCTCCCAGGGTCTATGGCTACACCTTC; cdr3_aa: CAWSPRVYGYTF
clone_size: -; v_call: TRBV6-5; d_call: -; j_call: TRBJ2-5; cdr3_nt: TGTGCCAGCAGTTACGCAAGGACAGCCGGAAAGACCCAGTACTTC; cdr3_aa: CASSYARTAGKTQYF
clone_size: -; v_call: TRBV4-3; d_call: TRBD1; j_call: TRBJ1-1; cdr3_nt: TGCGCCAGCAGCCCGGGGACAGGGGCTTGGGGCACTGAAGCTTTCTTT; cdr3_aa: CASSPGTGAWGTEAFF
clone_size: -; v_call: TRBV11-2; d_call: -; j_call: TRBJ2-7; cdr3_nt: TGTGCCAGCAGTTCTTCCTACGAGCAGTACTTC; cdr3_aa: CASSSSYEQYF
clone_size: -; v_call: TRBV20-1; d_call: -; j_call: TRBJ2-5; cdr3_nt: TGCAGTGCTCAGTGGGAGGAGACCCAGTACTTC; cdr3_aa: CSAQWEETQYF
clone_size: -; v_call: TRBV29-1; d_call: -; j_call: TRBJ2-7; cdr3_nt: TGCAGCGTTGAGAAGGGAGCCGAGCAGTACTTC; cdr3_aa: CSVEKGAEQYF
clone_size: -; v_call: TRBV3-1/TRBV3-2; d_call: -; j_call: TRBJ1-2; cdr3_nt: TGTGCCAGCAGCCAAGGGGAGTCGAATGGCTACACCTTC; cdr3_aa: CASSQGESNGYTF
clone_size: -; v_call: TRBV21-1; d_call: -; j_call: TRBJ1-2; cdr3_nt: TGTGCCAGCAGCAGGGCGTCGGGCCTCGGGACAGTTTTATATGGCTACACCTTC; cdr3_aa: CASSRASGLGTVLYGYTF
clone_size: -; v_call: TRBV24-1; d_call: -; j_call: TRBJ1-3; cdr3_nt: TGTGCCACCAGTGATGGGGAGCAGTTCTCTGGAAACACCATATATTTT; cdr3_aa: CATSDGEQFSGNTIYF
clone_size: -; v_call: TRBV5-1; d_call: TRBD1; j_call: TRBJ1-4; cdr3_nt: TGCGCCAGCAGCTTCAGCCCTACGCCGGGACAGGACTTCGAAAAACTGTTTTTT; cdr3_aa: CASSFSPTPGQDFEKLFF
clone_size: -; v_call: TRBV13; d_call: -; j_call: TRBJ2-6; cdr3_nt: TGTGCCAGCAGCCCGAGAGCCGGGACACCTGGGGCCAACGTCCTGACTTTC; cdr3_aa: CASSPRAGTPGANVLTF
clone_size: -; v_call: TRBV4-1; d_call: TRBD1; j_call: TRBJ2-7; cdr3_nt: TGCGCCAGCAGCCAACCGGGACAGGGGGCCTACGAGCAGTACTTC; cdr3_aa: CASSQPGQGAYEQYF
clone_size: -; v_call: TRBV19; d_call: TRBD1; j_call: TRBJ1-6; cdr3_nt: TGTGCCAGTAGTCGGTGGCAGGGGGCGAATAATTCACCCCTCCACTTT; cdr3_aa: CASSRWQGANNSPLHF
clone_size: -; v_call: TRBV5-4; d_call: -; j_call: TRBJ1-2; cdr3_nt: TGTGCCAGCAGCTTGCAGGATAGCTACACCTTC; cdr3_aa: CASSLQDSYTF
clone_size: -; v_call: TRBV6-5; d_call: TRBD1; j_call: TRBJ2-2; cdr3_nt: TGTGCCAGCAGCCAGGGGGCGAACGGGGAGCTGTTTTTT; cdr3_aa: CASSQGANGELFF
clone_size: -; v_call: TRBV6-5; d_call: TRBD1; j_call: TRBJ1-2; cdr3_nt: TGTGCCAGCAGTTACTCCGACAGGGGGCCCTATGGCTACACCTTC; cdr3_aa: CASSYSDRGPYGYTF
clone_size: -; v_call: TRBV11-2; d_call: -; j_call: TRBJ1-2; cdr3_nt: TGTGCCAGCAGTTATGGAGTGGCGGACTATGGCTACACCTTC; cdr3_aa: CASSYGVADYGYTF
clone_size: -; v_call: TRBV3-1/TRBV3-2; d_call: TRBD2; j_call: TRBJ2-1; cdr3_nt: TGTGCCAGCAGTCGGACTAGCGGGATAAACTCCTACAATGAGCAGTTCTTC; cdr3_aa: CASSRTSGINSYNEQFF
clone_size: -; v_call: TRBV21-1; d_call: -; j_call: TRBJ1-2; cdr3_nt: TGTGCCAGCAGAACTCTTCCTGACAGGGGCAACGGCTACACCTTC; cdr3_aa: CASRTLPDRGNGYTF
clone_size: -; v_call: TRBV7-8; d_call: TRBD1; j_call: TRBJ1-6; cdr3_nt: TGTGCCAGCAGCTTAGCGGACAGGGGTAATTCACCCCTCCACTTT; cdr3_aa: CASSLADRGNSPLHF
clone_size: few; v_call: TRBV19; d_call: TRBD1; j_call: TRBJ1-5; cdr3_nt: TGTGCCAGTAGTATTCTCCGGGACAGGGGGTTTGGACGCAATCAGCCCCAGCATTTT; cdr3_aa: CASSILRDRGFGRNQPQHF
clone_size: once; v_call: TRBV5-1; d_call: -; j_call: TRBJ2-7; cdr3_nt: TGCGCCAGCATAGATAAATCGTACTACGAGCAGTACTTC; cdr3_aa: CASIDKSYYEQYF
clone_size: -; v_call: TRBV11-2; d_call: TRBD1; j_call: TRBJ1-5; cdr3_nt: TGTGCCAGCAGCGCCGAGGGACAGTATAGCAATCAGCCCCAGCATTTT; cdr3_aa: CASSAEGQYSNQPQHF
clone_size: -; v_call: TRBV27; d_call: TRBD1; j_call: TRBJ1-5; cdr3_nt: TGTGCCAGCAGTCCCAGGACAGGGTCATATCAGCCCCAGCATTTT; cdr3_aa: CASSPRTGSYQPQHF
clone_size: -; v_call: TRBV7-6; d_call: -; j_call: TRBJ1-2; cdr3_nt: TGTGCCAGCAGCGCCCGAGTGGGCGAATATGGCTACACCTTC; cdr3_aa: CASSARVGEYGYTF
clone_size: -; v_call: TRBV9; d_call: TRBD2; j_call: TRBJ2-7; cdr3_nt: TGTGCCAGCAGCGTAACGGGGGGAATCTACGAGCAGTACTTC; cdr3_aa: CASSVTGGIYEQYF
clone_size: -; v_call: TRBV19; d_call: TRBD2; j_call: TRBJ2-7; cdr3_nt: TGTGCCAGTAGTATCGGTGGACTAGCGGGGGCTTACGAGCAGTACTTC; cdr3_aa: CASSIGGLAGAYEQYF
clone_size: -; v_call: TRBV7-2; d_call: -; j_call: TRBJ1-6; cdr3_nt: TGTGCCAGCAGCTATGGGGAGTTCAATTCACCCCTCCACTTT; cdr3_aa: CASSYGEFNSPLHF
clone_size: -; v_call: TRBV6-5; d_call: -; j_call: TRBJ2-2; cdr3_nt: TGTGCCAGCAGTCCGTTTTTCGGGGAGCTGTTTTTT; cdr3_aa: CASSPFFGELFF
clone_size: -; v_call: TRBV18; d_call: TRBD1; j_call: TRBJ1-5; cdr3_nt: TGTGCCAGCTCAAAAACGGACAGGGGGAGCAATCAGCCCCAGCATTTT; cdr3_aa: CASSKTDRGSNQPQHF
clone_size: -; v_call: TRBV28; d_call: TRBD2; j_call: TRBJ2-3; cdr3_nt: TGTGCCAGCAGTTTGGTCCGCCTAGCGGGGGCGGGGAGCACAGATACGCAGTATTTT; cdr3_aa: CASSLVRLAGAGSTDTQYF
clone_size: -; v_call: TRBV7-3; d_call: -; j_call: TRBJ2-1; cdr3_nt: TGTGCCAGCAGCTCCACCTCCGGGATTTACAATGAGCAGTTCTTC; cdr3_aa: CASSSTSGIYNEQFF
clone_size: -; v_call: TRBV27; d_call: -; j_call: TRBJ2-3; cdr3_nt: TGTGCCAGCAGTTTATTTGGACAAAAAGATACGCAGTATTTT; cdr3_aa: CASSLFGQKDTQYF
clone_size: -; v_call: TRBV13; d_call: TRBD1; j_call: TRBJ2-5; cdr3_nt: TGTGCCAGCAGCTTAGGCCCTCTTTACAGGGGCCAAGAGACCCAGTACTTC; cdr3_aa: CASSLGPLYRGQETQYF
clone_size: once; v_call: TRBV30; d_call: -; j_call: TRBJ1-6; cdr3_nt: TGTGCCTGGATGAAGGAGAGCTCCTATAATTCACCCCTCCACTTT; cdr3_aa: CAWMKESSYNSPLHF
clone_size: -; v_call: TRBV6-5; d_call: TRBD1; j_call: TRBJ2-1; cdr3_nt: TGTGCCAGCAGCTCCGGACAGGTCTCCTACAATGAGCAGTTCTTC; cdr3_aa: CASSSGQVSYNEQFF
clone_size: -; v_call: TRBV4-3; d_call: -; j_call: TRBJ1-2; cdr3_nt: TGCGCCAGCAGCCAAGATCACAAGGGAGCAAGCTATGGCTACACCTTC; cdr3_aa: CASSQDHKGASYGYTF
clone_size: -; v_call: TRBV6-5; d_call: -; j_call: TRBJ1-2; cdr3_nt: TGTGCCAGCAGTACGACAGAGTTTAACTATGGCTACACCTTC; cdr3_aa: CASSTTEFNYGYTF
clone_size: -; v_call: TRBV6-5; d_call: TRBD1; j_call: TRBJ1-1; cdr3_nt: TGTGCCAGCAGTTACACGACAGGGGACACTGAAGCTTTCTTT; cdr3_aa: CASSYTTGDTEAFF
clone_size: -; v_call: TRBV7-9; d_call: TRBD1; j_call: TRBJ2-7; cdr3_nt: TGTGCCAGCAGCCCCAGGGGGCCCCAAATTTACGAGCAGTACTTC; cdr3_aa: CASSPRGPQIYEQYF
clone_size: once; v_call: TRBV18; d_call: -; j_call: TRBJ1-6; cdr3_nt: TGTGCCAGCTCACTTAGCTCCTATAATTCACCCCTCCACTTT; cdr3_aa: CASSLSSYNSPLHF